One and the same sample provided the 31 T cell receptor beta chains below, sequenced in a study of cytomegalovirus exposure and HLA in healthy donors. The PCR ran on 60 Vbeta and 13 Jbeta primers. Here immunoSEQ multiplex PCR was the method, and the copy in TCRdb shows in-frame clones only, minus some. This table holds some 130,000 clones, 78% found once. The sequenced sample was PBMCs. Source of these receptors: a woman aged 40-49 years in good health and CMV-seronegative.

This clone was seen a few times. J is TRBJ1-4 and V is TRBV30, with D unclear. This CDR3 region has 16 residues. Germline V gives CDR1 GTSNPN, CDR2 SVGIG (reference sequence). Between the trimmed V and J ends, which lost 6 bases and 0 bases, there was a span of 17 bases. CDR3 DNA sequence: TGTGCCTGCGCGCAAGCGAACACTGCAACTAATGAAAAACTGTTTTTT. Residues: CACAQANTATNEKLFF.

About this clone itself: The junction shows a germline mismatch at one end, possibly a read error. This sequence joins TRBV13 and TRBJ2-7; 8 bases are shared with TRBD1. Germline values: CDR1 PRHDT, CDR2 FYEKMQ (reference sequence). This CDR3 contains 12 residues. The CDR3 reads CASSLGPGGQDF. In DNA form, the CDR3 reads TGTGCCAGCAGCTTAGGACCAGGGGGCCAGGACTTC.

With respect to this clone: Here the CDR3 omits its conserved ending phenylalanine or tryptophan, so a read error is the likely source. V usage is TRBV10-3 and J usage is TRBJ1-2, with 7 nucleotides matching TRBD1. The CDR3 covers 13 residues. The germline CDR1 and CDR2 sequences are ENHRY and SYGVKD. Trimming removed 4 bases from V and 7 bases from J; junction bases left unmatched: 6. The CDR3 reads CAISVEQGIGYTV. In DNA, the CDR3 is TGTGCCATCAGTGTAGAACAGGGGATTGGCTACACCGTC.

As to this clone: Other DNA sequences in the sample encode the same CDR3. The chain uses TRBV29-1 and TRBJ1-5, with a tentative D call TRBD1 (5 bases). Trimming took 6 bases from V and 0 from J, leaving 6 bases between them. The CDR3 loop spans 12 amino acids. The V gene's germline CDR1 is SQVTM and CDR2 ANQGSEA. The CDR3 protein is CSVGGSNQPQHF. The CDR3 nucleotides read TGCAGCGTGGGGGGTAGCAATCAGCCCCAGCATTTT.

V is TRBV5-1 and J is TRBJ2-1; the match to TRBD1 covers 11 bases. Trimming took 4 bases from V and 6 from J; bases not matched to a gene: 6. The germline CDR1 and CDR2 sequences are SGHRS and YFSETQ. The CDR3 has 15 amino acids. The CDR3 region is CASSKAGQGVNEQFF. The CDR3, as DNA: TGCGCCAGCAGCAAGGCGGGACAGGGGGTCAATGAGCAGTTCTTC.

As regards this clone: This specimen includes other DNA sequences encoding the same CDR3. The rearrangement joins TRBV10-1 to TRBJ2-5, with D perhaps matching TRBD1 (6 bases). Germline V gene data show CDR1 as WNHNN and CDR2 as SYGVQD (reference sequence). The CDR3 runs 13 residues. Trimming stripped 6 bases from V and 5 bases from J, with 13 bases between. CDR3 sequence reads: CASSRQESETQYF. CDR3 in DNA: TGCGCCAGCAGCAGACAGGAATCGGAGACCCAGTACTTC.

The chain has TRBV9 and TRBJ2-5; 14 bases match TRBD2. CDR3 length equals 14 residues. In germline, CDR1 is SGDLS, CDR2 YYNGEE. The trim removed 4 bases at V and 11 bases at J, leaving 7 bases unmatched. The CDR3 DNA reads TGTGCCAGCAGCCTCGGACTAGCGGGAGGCCTACAGTACTTC. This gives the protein CASSLGLAGGLQYF.

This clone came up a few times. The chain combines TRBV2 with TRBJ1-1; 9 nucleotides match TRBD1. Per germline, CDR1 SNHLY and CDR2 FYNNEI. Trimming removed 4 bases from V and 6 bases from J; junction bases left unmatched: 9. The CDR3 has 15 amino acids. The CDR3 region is CASSGTRDRVAEAFF. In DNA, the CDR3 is TGTGCCAGCAGTGGCACCCGGGACAGGGTGGCTGAAGCTTTCTTT.

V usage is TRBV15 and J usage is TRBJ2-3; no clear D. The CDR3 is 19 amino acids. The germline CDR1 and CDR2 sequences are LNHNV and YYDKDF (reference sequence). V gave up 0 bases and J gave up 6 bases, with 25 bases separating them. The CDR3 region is CATSRDTVFRIESEDTQYF. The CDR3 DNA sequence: TGTGCCACCAGCAGAGATACAGTATTCCGGATAGAAAGTGAGGATACGCAGTATTTT.

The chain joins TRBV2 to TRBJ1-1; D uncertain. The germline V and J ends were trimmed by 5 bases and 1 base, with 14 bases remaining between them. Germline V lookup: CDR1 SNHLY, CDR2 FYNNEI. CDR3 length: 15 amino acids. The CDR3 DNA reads TGTGCCAGCAGTTTCTCGCTGACGGGGAACACTGAAGCTTTCTTT. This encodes CASSFSLTGNTEAFF.

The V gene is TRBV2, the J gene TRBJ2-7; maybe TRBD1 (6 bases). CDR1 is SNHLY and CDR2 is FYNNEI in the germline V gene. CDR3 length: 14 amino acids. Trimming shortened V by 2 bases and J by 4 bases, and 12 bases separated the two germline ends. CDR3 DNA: TGTGCCAGCAGTGAAAGGGGGTTGGCGTACGAGCAGTACTTC. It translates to CASSERGLAYEQYF.

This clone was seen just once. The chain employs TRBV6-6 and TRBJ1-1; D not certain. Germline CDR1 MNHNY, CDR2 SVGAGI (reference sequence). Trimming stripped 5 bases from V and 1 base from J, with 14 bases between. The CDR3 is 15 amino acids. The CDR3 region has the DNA TGTGCCAGCAGTAGACCCGGGATAGGGAACACTGAAGCTTTCTTT. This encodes CASSRPGIGNTEAFF.

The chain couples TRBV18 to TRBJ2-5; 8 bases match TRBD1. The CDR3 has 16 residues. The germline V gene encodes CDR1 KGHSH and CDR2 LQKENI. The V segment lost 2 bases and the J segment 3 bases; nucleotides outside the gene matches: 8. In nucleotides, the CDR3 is TGTGCCAGCTCACCAGCTCGACAGGGGTTGGAAGAGACCCAGTACTTC. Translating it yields CASSPARQGLEETQYF.

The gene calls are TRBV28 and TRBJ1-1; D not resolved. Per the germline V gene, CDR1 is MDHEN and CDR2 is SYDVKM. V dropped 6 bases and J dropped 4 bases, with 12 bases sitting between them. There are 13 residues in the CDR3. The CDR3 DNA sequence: TGTGCCAGCAGCCCGGGCCGGGGCACTGAAGCTTTCTTT. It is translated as CASSPGRGTEAFF.

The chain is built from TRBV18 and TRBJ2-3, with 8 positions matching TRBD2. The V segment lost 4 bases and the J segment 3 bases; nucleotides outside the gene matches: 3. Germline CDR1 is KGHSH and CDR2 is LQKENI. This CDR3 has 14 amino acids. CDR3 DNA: TGTGCCAGCTCACTCGGGGGGGGAACAGATACGCAGTATTTT. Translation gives CASSLGGGTDTQYF.

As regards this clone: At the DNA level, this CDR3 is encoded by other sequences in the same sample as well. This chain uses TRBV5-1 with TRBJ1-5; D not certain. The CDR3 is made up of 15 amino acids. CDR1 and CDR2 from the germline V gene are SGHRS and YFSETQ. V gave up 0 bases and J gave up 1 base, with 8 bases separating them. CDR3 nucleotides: TGCGCCAGCAGCTTGGACCGCGGGAGCAATCAGCCCCAGCATTTT. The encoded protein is CASSLDRGSNQPQHF.

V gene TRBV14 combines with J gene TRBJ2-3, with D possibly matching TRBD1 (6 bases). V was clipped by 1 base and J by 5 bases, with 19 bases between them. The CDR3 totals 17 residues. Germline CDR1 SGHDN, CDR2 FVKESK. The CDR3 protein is CASSQGGPGQLKDTQYF. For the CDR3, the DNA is TGTGCCAGCAGCCAAGGGGGGCCGGGCCAACTGAAAGATACGCAGTATTTT.

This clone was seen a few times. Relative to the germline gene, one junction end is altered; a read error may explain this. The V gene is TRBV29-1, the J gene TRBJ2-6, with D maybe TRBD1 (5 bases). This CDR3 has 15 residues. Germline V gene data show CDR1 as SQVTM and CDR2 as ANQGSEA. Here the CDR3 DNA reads TGCAGCTTCCTTAAGTCTGTGGCTGGGGCCAACGGCCTGACTTTC. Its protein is CSFLKSVAGANGLTF.

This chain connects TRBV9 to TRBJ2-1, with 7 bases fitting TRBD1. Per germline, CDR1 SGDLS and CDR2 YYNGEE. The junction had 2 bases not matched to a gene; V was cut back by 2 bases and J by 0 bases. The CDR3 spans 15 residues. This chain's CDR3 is CASSVRDSSYNEQFF. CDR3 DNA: TGTGCCAGCAGCGTCCGGGACAGCTCCTACAATGAGCAGTTCTTC.

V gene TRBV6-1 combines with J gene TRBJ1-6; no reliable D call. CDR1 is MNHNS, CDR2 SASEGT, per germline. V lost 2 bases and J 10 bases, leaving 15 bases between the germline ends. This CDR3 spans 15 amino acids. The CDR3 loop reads CASSELRGIRSPLHF. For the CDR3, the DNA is TGTGCCAGCAGTGAACTGAGAGGGATAAGGTCACCCCTCCACTTT.

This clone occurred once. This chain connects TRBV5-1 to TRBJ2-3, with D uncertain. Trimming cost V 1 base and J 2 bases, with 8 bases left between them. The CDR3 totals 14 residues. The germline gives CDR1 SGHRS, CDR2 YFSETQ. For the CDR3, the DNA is TGCGCCAGCAGCTTGAGCGCGGACACAGATACGCAGTATTTT. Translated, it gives CASSLSADTDTQYF.

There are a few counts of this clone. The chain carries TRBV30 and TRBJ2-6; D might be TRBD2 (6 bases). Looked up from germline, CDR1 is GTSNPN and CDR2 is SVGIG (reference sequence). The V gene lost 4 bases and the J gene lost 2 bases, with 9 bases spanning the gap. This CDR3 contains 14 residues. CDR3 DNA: TGTGCCTGGAAATCGGGGGCTGGGGCCAACGTCCTGACTTTC. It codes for CAWKSGAGANVLTF. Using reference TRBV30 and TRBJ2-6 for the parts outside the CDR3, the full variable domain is SQTIHQWPATLVQPVGSPLSLECTVEGTSNPNLYWYRQAAGRGLQLLFYSVGIGQISSEVPQNLSASRPQDRQFILSSKKLLLSDSGFYLCAWKSGAGANVLTFGAGSRLTVL.

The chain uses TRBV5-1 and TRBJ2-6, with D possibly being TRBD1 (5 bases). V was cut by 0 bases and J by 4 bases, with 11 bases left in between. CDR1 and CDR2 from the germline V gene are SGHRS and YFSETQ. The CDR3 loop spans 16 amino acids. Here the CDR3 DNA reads TGCGCCAGCAGCTTGGAGCAGGGTCTAGGGGCCAACGTCCTGACTTTC. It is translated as CASSLEQGLGANVLTF.

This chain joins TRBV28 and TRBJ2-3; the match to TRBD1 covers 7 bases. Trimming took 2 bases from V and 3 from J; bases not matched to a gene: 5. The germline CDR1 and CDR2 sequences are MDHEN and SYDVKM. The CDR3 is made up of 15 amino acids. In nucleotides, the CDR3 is TGTGCCAGCAGTTTAAACCCGACAGGGACAGATACGCAGTATTTT. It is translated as CASSLNPTGTDTQYF.

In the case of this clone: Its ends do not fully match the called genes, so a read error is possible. CDR3 bases: TGTGCCAGTAGTATAGAGGGACAGGGATGGAACAGTCAGTACTTC. It codes for CASSIEGQGWNSQYF. The V and J genes are TRBV19 and TRBJ2-4, with 9 nucleotides matching TRBD1. The CDR3 spans 15 residues. Per germline, CDR1 LNHDA and CDR2 SQIVND (reference sequence). Full variable domain (remainder filled in from reference TRBV19 and TRBJ2-4): DGGITQSPKYLFRKEGQNVTLSCEQNLNHDAMYWYRQDPGQGLRLIYYSQIVNDFQKGDIAEGYSVSREKKESFPLTVTSAQKNPTAFYLCASSIEGQGWNSQYFGAGTRLSVL.

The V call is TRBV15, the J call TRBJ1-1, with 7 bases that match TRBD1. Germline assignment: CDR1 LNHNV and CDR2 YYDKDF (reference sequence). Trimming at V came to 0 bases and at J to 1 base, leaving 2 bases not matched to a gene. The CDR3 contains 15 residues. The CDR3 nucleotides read TGTGCCACCAGCAGAGATGACAGGGAGAACACTGAAGCTTTCTTT. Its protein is CATSRDDRENTEAFF.

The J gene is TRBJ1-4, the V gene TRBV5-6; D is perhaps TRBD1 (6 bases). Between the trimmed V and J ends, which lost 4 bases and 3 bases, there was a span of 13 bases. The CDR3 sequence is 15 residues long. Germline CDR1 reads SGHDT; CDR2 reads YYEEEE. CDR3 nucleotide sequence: TGTGCCAGCAGCCCCGGGCAGGGGTCTAATGAAAAACTGTTTTTT. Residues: CASSPGQGSNEKLFF.

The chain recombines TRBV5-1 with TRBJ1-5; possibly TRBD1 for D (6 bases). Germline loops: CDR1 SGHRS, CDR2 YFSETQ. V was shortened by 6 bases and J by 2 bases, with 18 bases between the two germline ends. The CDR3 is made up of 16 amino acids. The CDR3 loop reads CASTRGGGKGNQPQHF. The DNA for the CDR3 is TGCGCCAGCACCAGAGGGGGGGGCAAGGGCAATCAGCCCCAGCATTTT.

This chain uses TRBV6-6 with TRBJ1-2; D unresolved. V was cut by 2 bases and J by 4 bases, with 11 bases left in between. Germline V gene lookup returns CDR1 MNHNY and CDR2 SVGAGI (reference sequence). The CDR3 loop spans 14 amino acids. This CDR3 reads CASSYPQFGYGYTF. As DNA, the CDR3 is TGTGCCAGCAGTTACCCGCAGTTTGGCTATGGCTACACCTTC.

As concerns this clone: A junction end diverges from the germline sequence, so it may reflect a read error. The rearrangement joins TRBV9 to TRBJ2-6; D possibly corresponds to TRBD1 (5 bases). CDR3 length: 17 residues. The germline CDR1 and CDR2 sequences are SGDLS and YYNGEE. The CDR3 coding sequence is TGTGCCAGCAGCGTAGCCCCAACAGGTCCTGGGGCCAACGGCCTGACTTTC. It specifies CASSVAPTGPGANGLTF.

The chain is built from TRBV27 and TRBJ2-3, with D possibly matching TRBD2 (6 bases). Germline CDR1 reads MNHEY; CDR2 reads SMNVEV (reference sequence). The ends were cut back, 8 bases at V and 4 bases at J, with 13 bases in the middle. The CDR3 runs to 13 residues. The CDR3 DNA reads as TGTGCCAGCTCCCCTAGCGCCTCAGATACGCAGTATTTT. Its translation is CASSPSASDTQYF.